Listed here are 31 T cell receptor beta chains from one sample, sequenced in a study of CD8 T cells in ankylosing spondylitis. Whole-study results and caveats: It appeared that ankylosing spondylitis blood was characterized by a TCR beta motif of about eight highly homologous variants.

TCRdb fed the 5' RACE reads into MiXCR, producing one record per CDR3 protein. The data show roughly 440,000 distinct CDR3 sequences, roughly 18% seen once. Their recognized antigens are unknown. Sample: blood, either unsorted or a sorted T cell fraction (not recorded which). All receptors come from a male donor with ankylosing spondylitis.

This clonotype has only a few counts. This rearrangement joins TRBV6-1 to TRBJ2-2; no firm D call. The CDR3 extends over 14 amino acids. The germline V gene has CDR1 MNHNS and CDR2 SASEGT. Trimming took 4 bases from V and 5 from J, leaving 11 bases between them. CDR3 DNA sequence: TGTGCCAGCAGTGGTAGGGTGCGTACCGGGGAGCTGTTTTTT. It is translated as CASSGRVRTGELFF.

The table lists this clonotype with a count of one. A read error is possible here, since a much larger clone lies one base away. The chain links TRBV4-1 to TRBJ2-1; 12 positions agree with TRBD2. Germline-derived CDR1 and CDR2 are MGHRA and YSYEKL. This CDR3 contains 17 residues. CDR3 nucleotide sequence: TGCGCCAGCGGCCAAGGGGTGACTAGCGGGAGTATGCATGAGCAGTTCTTC. This codes for CASGQGVTSGSMHEQFF.

The chain uses TRBV9 and TRBJ2-3; 8 positions agree with TRBD2. J gave up 2 bases and V 0 bases, and 5 bases lay outside the gene matches. This CDR3 has 16 residues. The germline V gene has CDR1 SGDLS and CDR2 YYNGEE. CDR3 region: CASSVEPGGLTDTQYF. Written as DNA, the CDR3 is TGTGCCAGCAGCGTAGAGCCGGGAGGGCTCACAGATACGCAGTATTTT.

The V and J genes are TRBV5-4 and TRBJ1-1; TRBD1 aligns across 7 bases. The CDR3 is 16 residues long. The germline gives CDR1 SGHNT, CDR2 YYREEE (reference sequence). V gave up 4 bases and J gave up 5 bases; unmatched junction bases: 14. The CDR3 DNA reads TGTGCCAGCAGCGACCCTAGGACAGGCGCACGGACTGAAGCTTTCTTT. The encoded protein is CASSDPRTGARTEAFF.

The rearrangement links TRBV4-1 to TRBJ2-3; 12 bases align to TRBD2. Trimming at V came to 5 bases and at J to 5 bases, leaving 8 bases not matched to a gene. Germline CDR1 MGHRA, CDR2 YSYEKL. The CDR3 has 16 residues. CDR3 nucleotide sequence: TGCGCCAGCAGCTCCCCTAGCGGGGGGGCCAAAGATACGCAGTATTTT. Translation: CASSSPSGGAKDTQYF.

The V gene is TRBV5-1, the J gene TRBJ1-2; tentatively, D is TRBD1 (5 bases). V lost 7 bases and J lost 8, with 21 bases in between. CDR3 size: 14 residues. In germline, CDR1 is SGHRS, CDR2 YFSETQ. The CDR3 nucleotides read TGCGCCAGCTGGTCAGGACAAATGTACAGGGGCTACACCTTC. Protein: CASWSGQMYRGYTF.

V is TRBV6-1 and J is TRBJ2-7; tentatively, D is TRBD1 (5 bases). This CDR3 spans 14 amino acids. The V gene lost 6 bases and the J gene lost 2 bases, with 14 bases spanning the gap. Germline values: CDR1 MNHNS, CDR2 SASEGT. This chain's CDR3 is CASSSGHIPYEQYF. CDR3 bases: TGTGCCAGCAGCTCCGGACACATACCCTACGAGCAGTACTTC.

Only a few counts were recorded for this clonotype. The chain couples TRBV29-1 to TRBJ1-4; TRBD1 agrees at 7 bases. CDR3 size: 12 residues. CDR1 is SQVTM and CDR2 is ANQGSEA in the germline V gene. V dropped 5 bases and J dropped 6; count of bases not matched to a gene: 3. As DNA, the CDR3 is TGCAGCGTTCGGACAGGAGATGAAAAACTGTTTTTT. Protein: CSVRTGDEKLFF.

The chain has TRBV2 and TRBJ2-1; 13 bases line up with TRBD2. The J segment lost 5 bases and the V segment lost 6 bases, leaving 4 bases of the junction unmatched. This CDR3 is 15 amino acids long. Germline V CDR1 and CDR2: SNHLY, FYNNEI. CDR3 sequence reads: CASRGLAGRNNEQFF. In nucleotides, the CDR3 is TGTGCCAGCAGGGGACTAGCGGGACGGAACAATGAGCAGTTCTTC.

The genes are TRBV7-2 and TRBJ2-5, with D perhaps matching TRBD2 (5 bases). V was cut by 5 bases and J by 3 bases, with 19 bases left in between. The CDR3 length is 16 residues. CDR1 SGHTA and CDR2 FQGNSA come from the germline V gene. In DNA form, the CDR3 reads TGTGCCAGCAGCCCCTCGTCCCAGCGGTTAAAAGAGACCCAGTACTTC. This encodes CASSPSSQRLKETQYF.

This rearrangement joins TRBV6-2 or TRBV6-3 to TRBJ2-2, with TRBD2 matching over 10 bases. The CDR3 extends over 16 amino acids. Germline assignment: CDR1 MNHEY and CDR2 SVGEGT. V dropped 5 bases and J dropped 1; count of bases not matched to a gene: 4. DNA for the CDR3: TGTGCCAGCAGTCCACGGACTAGCGGGAACACCGGGGAGCTGTTTTTT. Translating it yields CASSPRTSGNTGELFF.

This clonotype was seen a handful of times. This chain joins TRBV20-1 and TRBJ1-1; 7 nucleotides align to TRBD1. This CDR3 spans 14 amino acids. V lost 6 bases and J lost 1; bases outside the gene matches: 8. Germline CDR1 and CDR2: DFQATT and SNEGSKA (reference sequence). CDR3 nucleotides: TGCAGTGCAACCCAACAGGGGAGGAACACTGAAGCTTTCTTT. It yields the protein CSATQQGRNTEAFF.

This clonotype was detected a few times. This chain joins TRBV6-2 or TRBV6-3 and TRBJ2-7; D gene unclear. This CDR3 region has 11 residues. Germline V gene data show CDR1 as MNHEY and CDR2 as SVGEGT. V was trimmed by 5 bases and J by 6 bases, leaving 8 bases between them. The CDR3 spells CASSQRSEQYF. For the CDR3, the DNA is TGTGCCAGCAGTCAGAGAAGCGAGCAGTACTTC.

At least ten counts were recorded for this clonotype. The rearrangement joins TRBV29-1 to TRBJ1-4, with a weak D call TRBD1 (6 bases). The CDR3 is 13 residues long. Trimming shortened V by 4 bases and J by 4 bases, and 10 bases separated the two germline ends. The germline V gene encodes CDR1 SQVTM and CDR2 ANQGSEA. The CDR3 loop reads CSVVGQLNEKLFF. In DNA form, the CDR3 reads TGCAGCGTTGTAGGACAGCTTAATGAAAAACTGTTTTTT.

This chain joins TRBV20-1 and TRBJ2-3; 9 bases align to TRBD2. Germline-derived CDR1 and CDR2 are DFQATT and SNEGSKA (reference sequence). The CDR3 loop spans 16 amino acids. V shed 5 bases, J shed 3 bases, and the junction held 12 bases outside the gene matches. CDR3 bases: TGCAGTGCTGTGGTTGGCGGGGGGGCGTTAACAGATACGCAGTATTTT. It specifies CSAVVGGGALTDTQYF.

This clonotype occurred many times. V is TRBV5-1 and J is TRBJ2-3; D gene uncertain. Trimming took 6 bases from V and 12 from J, leaving 5 bases between them. Germline-derived CDR1 and CDR2 are SGHRS and YFSETQ. This CDR3 is built from 8 residues. The CDR3 nucleotides read TGCGCCAGCACTGGCCAGTATTTT. Encoded protein: CASTGQYF.

This clonotype was seen only a few times. The rearrangement links TRBV6-1 to TRBJ2-3, with TRBD2 as a possible D gene (6 bases). CDR1 and CDR2 from the germline V gene are MNHNS and SASEGT. This CDR3 is 15 amino acids long. The V gene lost 7 bases and the J gene lost 0 bases, with 14 bases spanning the gap. Here the CDR3 reads CASTRDFSSTDTQYF. CDR3 nucleotide sequence: TGTGCCAGCACCCGGGACTTTTCTAGCACAGATACGCAGTATTTT.

The table lists this clonotype with a few counts. The CDR3 bases are TGTGCCAGCAGTGAAGCGGGGTTGTACGGCACTGAAGCTTTCTTT. Protein sequence: CASSEAGLYGTEAFF. This chain connects TRBV6-1 to TRBJ1-1, with D unresolved. CDR1 MNHNS and CDR2 SASEGT come from the germline V gene. The CDR3 runs 15 residues. V shed 0 bases and J shed 4 bases, with 12 bases lying between them.

V is TRBV5-1 and J is TRBJ2-7; 8 bases are shared with TRBD1. The CDR3 runs 15 residues. Germline V gives CDR1 SGHRS, CDR2 YFSETQ. The J segment lost 7 bases and the V segment lost 2 bases, leaving 11 bases of the junction unmatched. As DNA, the CDR3 is TGCGCCAGCAGCTTTTCCTCAGGGGGCGCCCAGGAGCAGTACTTC. Translation gives CASSFSSGGAQEQYF.

The chain couples TRBV5-1 to TRBJ1-4; a possible D gene is TRBD1 (5 bases). V shed 1 base and J shed 8 bases, with 15 bases lying between them. CDR1 is SGHRS, CDR2 YFSETQ, per germline. This CDR3 has 15 residues. The CDR3 protein is CASSLCGQGGEKLFF. CDR3 nucleotide sequence: TGCGCCAGCAGCTTGTGCGGCCAGGGTGGCGAAAAACTGTTTTTT. Complete variable domain (other parts from reference TRBV5-1 and TRBJ1-4): KAGVTQTPRYLIKTRGQQVTLSCSPISGHRSVSWYQQTPGQGLQFLFEYFSETQRNKGNFPGRFSGRQFSNSRSEMNVSTLELGDSALYLCASSLCGQGGEKLFFGSGTQLSVL.

This clonotype was detected only a few times. This rearrangement joins TRBV20-1 to TRBJ2-1; D unresolved. This CDR3 is 11 amino acids long. Deletions cut 2 bases from V and 2 bases from J, with 1 base between. CDR1 and CDR2 (germline): DFQATT, SNEGSKA (reference sequence). This CDR3 reads CSARPYNEQFF. The CDR3 coding sequence is TGCAGTGCTAGACCCTACAATGAGCAGTTCTTC.

This clonotype was observed a few times. V and J are TRBV28 and TRBJ2-5; D is uncertain. This CDR3 region has 12 residues. With 7 bases removed from V and 1 base from J, the gap between germline ends came to 7 bases. Germline lookup yields CDR1 MDHEN and CDR2 SYDVKM. The CDR3 region has the DNA TGTGCCAGCAAACAGCGCCAAGAGACCCAGTACTTC. It encodes CASKQRQETQYF.

The chain is built from TRBV5-4 and TRBJ2-1, with unresolved D. Germline V gene sequence: CDR1 SGHNT, CDR2 YYREEE (reference sequence). The V end lost 0 bases, the J end lost 5 bases, and 12 bases lay between the germline ends. This CDR3 contains 15 residues. The CDR3 protein is CASSLALELNNEQFF. The CDR3 DNA reads as TGTGCCAGCAGCTTGGCACTGGAGTTAAACAATGAGCAGTTCTTC. The full variable domain, in which reference TRBV5-4 and TRBJ2-1 provide the parts outside the CDR3, is ETGVTQSPTHLIKTRGQQVTLRCSSQSGHNTVSWYQQALGQGPQFIFQYYREEENGRGNFPPRFSGLQFPNYSSELNVNALELDDSALYLCASSLALELNNEQFFGPGTRLTVL.

This clonotype came up many times. The chain employs TRBV29-1 and TRBJ2-1; D is unclear. Trimming left V 5 bases short and J 7 bases short, with 24 bases between. This CDR3 is built from 16 residues. Germline-derived CDR1 and CDR2 are SQVTM and ANQGSEA. The CDR3 region has the DNA TGCAGCGTTTCTTCATTCGCCGGTTTGAGCCGGAATGAGCAGTTCTTC. It yields the protein CSVSSFAGLSRNEQFF.

This clonotype occurred once. This chain uses TRBV5-1 with TRBJ1-1, with D possibly TRBD1 on 5 matching bases. V lost 4 bases, J lost 0 bases, and 13 bases lay in between. The CDR3 covers 15 residues. CDR1 and CDR2 (germline): SGHRS, YFSETQ. CDR3 loop: CASSPPGPMNTEAFF. Written as DNA, the CDR3 is TGCGCCAGCAGCCCGCCGGGACCGATGAACACTGAAGCTTTCTTT.

This clonotype showed up many times. This chain links TRBV2 with TRBJ2-7; no definite D call. The CDR3 extends over 12 amino acids. CDR1 is SNHLY and CDR2 is FYNNEI in the germline V gene. V was clipped by 6 bases and J by 6 bases, with 12 bases between them. DNA for the CDR3: TGTGCCAGCAGGAAAGACAAACCCGAGCAGTACTTC. Amino acid sequence: CASRKDKPEQYF.

Only a few counts were recorded for this clonotype. The chain couples TRBV5-1 to TRBJ2-5; D not certain. Germline lookup yields CDR1 SGHRS and CDR2 YFSETQ. CDR3 length equals 17 residues. Deletions cut 0 bases from V and 2 bases from J, with 17 bases between. CDR3 nucleotide sequence: TGCGCCAGCAGCTTGGGAAGGCAGATCAATATACAAGAGACCCAGTACTTC. Its protein product is CASSLGRQINIQETQYF.

The chain employs TRBV24-1 and TRBJ2-1; D is perhaps TRBD1 (6 bases). Germline CDR1 and CDR2: KGHDR and SFDVKD. V was cut by 3 bases and J by 8 bases, with 16 bases left in between. The CDR3 runs 15 residues. The CDR3 here is CATSDPSGSGDEQFF. Written as DNA, the CDR3 is TGTGCCACCAGTGATCCGTCCGGGTCAGGGGATGAGCAGTTCTTC.

The CDR3 loop reads CASRERGYEQYF. Here the CDR3 DNA reads TGTGCCAGCAGGGAGCGGGGCTACGAGCAGTACTTC. V is TRBV2 and J is TRBJ2-7; 7 nucleotides line up with TRBD2. Germline V gene sequence: CDR1 SNHLY, CDR2 FYNNEI. This CDR3 is built from 12 residues. With 6 bases clipped from V and 3 bases from J, the junction kept 2 bases outside the gene matches.

This clonotype was seen a few times. CDR3 sequence (DNA): TGTGCCAGCAGCCAAGGGGCGACAGGGGCTAACTATGGCTACACCTTC. Translation gives CASSQGATGANYGYTF. The chain couples TRBV3-1 to TRBJ1-2, with 8 bases identical to TRBD1. This CDR3 has 16 residues. Germline V gene lookup returns CDR1 LGHDT and CDR2 YNNKEL (reference sequence). V dropped 1 base and J dropped 0; count of bases not matched to a gene: 4. The full variable domain, with the rest looked up from reference TRBV3-1 and TRBJ1-2, is DTAVSQTPKYLVTQMGNDKSIKCEQNLGHDTMYWYKQDSKKFLKIMFSYNNKELIINETVPNRFSPKSPDKAHLNLHINSLELGDSAVYFCASSQGATGANYGYTFGSGTRLTVV.

The rearrangement joins TRBV7-8 to TRBJ1-3; D gene uncertain. The length of the CDR3 is 11 residues. Germline values: CDR1 SGHVS, CDR2 FQNEAQ. V lost 5 bases and J lost 9, with 8 bases in between. CDR3 DNA: TGTGCCAGCAGCCTCCTGGGCACCATATATTTT. This gives the protein CASSLLGTIYF.